These 18 T cell receptor beta chains were sequenced from one sample in a study of blood T cell repertoires in COVID-19. The method was immunoSEQ multiplex PCR; TCRdb's version includes in-frame clones alone and lacks a portion of them. This sample has under 300,000 clones, with roughly four fifths found just once. Specimen: peripheral blood. These receptors were collected from a woman aged 45-60 years who had recovered from COVID-19.

This clone has only a few counts. V is TRBV10-3 and J is TRBJ1-2; TRBD1 agrees at 8 bases. Germline values: CDR1 ENHRY, CDR2 SYGVKD. This CDR3 spans 15 amino acids. V was pared by 2 bases and J by 4 bases, with 6 bases of the junction left unmatched. CDR3 sequence (DNA): TGTGCCATCAGTGAGACAGGGGGTTATAGCTATGGCTACACCTTC. Translation gives CAISETGGYSYGYTF.

The chain has TRBV19 and TRBJ2-2; perhaps TRBD1 as D (5 bases). Looked up from germline, CDR1 is LNHDA and CDR2 is SQIVND (reference sequence). The V and J ends lost 1 base and 1 base respectively, with 7 bases between them. There are 15 residues in the CDR3. This CDR3 reads CASSIGQGNTGELFF. The CDR3 DNA sequence: TGTGCCAGTAGTATAGGCCAGGGGAACACCGGGGAGCTGTTTTTT.

V and J are TRBV27 and TRBJ2-1; TRBD2 matches 7 bases. CDR3 size: 13 residues. Germline loops: CDR1 MNHEY, CDR2 SMNVEV (reference sequence). Trimming removed 3 bases from V and 8 bases from J; junction bases left unmatched: 4. CDR3 protein: CASSLREGDEQFF. The DNA for the CDR3 is TGTGCCAGCAGTTTGAGGGAGGGTGATGAGCAGTTCTTC.

Only one count was recorded for this clone. The chain has TRBV7-2 and TRBJ2-5; 12 bases line up with TRBD2. Germline trimming cut 1 base from V and 5 bases from J; bases unmatched to any gene: 8. This CDR3 contains 17 residues. The germline gives CDR1 SGHTA, CDR2 FQGNSA. The CDR3 DNA is TGTGCCAGCAGCTTAGACCTAGCGGGGGGGCCCTGGGAGACCCAGTACTTC. As protein: CASSLDLAGGPWETQYF.

The chain links TRBV28 to TRBJ1-1; TRBD1 is a possible D gene (5 bases). The CDR3 consists of 15 residues. Germline V lookup: CDR1 MDHEN, CDR2 SYDVKM. V lost 6 bases and J 6 bases, leaving 20 bases between the germline ends. The CDR3 here is CASRNGGSGKPEAFF. DNA for the CDR3: TGTGCCAGCAGAAACGGGGGATCCGGGAAACCTGAAGCTTTCTTT.

As concerns this clone: This same CDR3 is encoded by further DNA sequences in the sample. The chain carries TRBV28 and TRBJ2-7; D unresolved. The CDR3 covers 12 residues. Trimming shortened V by 2 bases and J by 1 base, and 3 bases separated the two germline ends. Germline V gives CDR1 MDHEN, CDR2 SYDVKM. The CDR3 reads CASSLQSYEQYF. The DNA for the CDR3 is TGTGCCAGCAGTTTACAGTCCTACGAGCAGTACTTC.

This clone has a handful of counts. The DNA of the CDR3 is TGTGCCACCAGTGATTTGGTCACACCTAACACTGAAGCTTTCTTT. It yields the protein CATSDLVTPNTEAFF. The chain is built from TRBV24-1 and TRBJ1-1; the D is unclear. This CDR3 spans 15 amino acids. With 0 bases removed from V and 2 bases from J, the gap between germline ends came to 9 bases. Per germline, CDR1 KGHDR and CDR2 SFDVKD.

The chain carries TRBV4-3 and TRBJ1-2; D unresolved. The V gene lost 4 bases and the J gene lost 4 bases, with 19 bases spanning the gap. This CDR3 contains 16 residues. Germline lookup yields CDR1 LGHNA and CDR2 YSLEER. CDR3 nucleotide sequence: TGCGCCAGCAGCCCCGAGGGAGGATTTAATGCCTATGGCTACACCTTC. Protein product: CASSPEGGFNAYGYTF.

This chain joins TRBV5-1 and TRBJ1-4; 7 positions match TRBD1. The V gene end was trimmed by 5 bases and the J gene end by 7 bases; junction bases not matched to a gene: 14. The CDR3 sequence is 16 residues long. Germline CDR1 reads SGHRS; CDR2 reads YFSETQ. CDR3 amino acids: CASRRVSGGATEKLFF. As DNA, the CDR3 is TGCGCCAGCAGACGTGTATCAGGGGGAGCGACTGAAAAACTGTTTTTT.

The CDR3 reads CASSQGPTGHQPQHF. CDR3 coding DNA: TGTGCCAGCAGCCAGGGGCCTACAGGCCATCAGCCCCAGCATTTT. The chain has TRBV3-1 (or the pseudogene TRBV3-2) and TRBJ1-5, with D possibly being TRBD1 (5 bases). From germline, CDR1 is LGHDT and CDR2 YNNKEL (reference sequence). Trimming took off 3 bases at V and 5 bases at J, with 14 bases between the two ends. The CDR3 runs to 15 residues.

CDR3 protein: CASNQLGGNNEQFF. The CDR3, as DNA: TGTGCCAGCAACCAACTTGGGGGGAACAATGAGCAGTTCTTC. This chain uses TRBV7-2 with TRBJ2-1; D is possibly TRBD2 (6 bases). This CDR3 contains 14 residues. Germline-derived CDR1 and CDR2 are SGHTA and FQGNSA. V lost 7 bases and J 5 bases, leaving 15 bases between the germline ends.

The chain joins TRBV6-5 to TRBJ2-7; D is perhaps TRBD1 (5 bases). CDR1 and CDR2 from the germline V gene are MNHEY and SVGAGI. The CDR3 consists of 15 residues. Trimming left V 0 bases short and J 3 bases short, with 12 bases between. CDR3 in amino acids: CASSYSNQGNYEQYF. For the CDR3, the DNA is TGTGCCAGCAGTTACTCGAACCAGGGAAACTACGAGCAGTACTTC.

V gene TRBV6-5 combines with J gene TRBJ1-1; 8 positions match TRBD1. The germline CDR1 and CDR2 sequences are MNHEY and SVGAGI. The CDR3 is 15 residues long. The trim removed 7 bases at V and 12 bases at J, leaving 19 bases unmatched. This CDR3 reads CASTRGQGARSGSFF. The CDR3 nucleotides are TGTGCCAGCACGAGGGGCCAGGGGGCTAGGTCCGGGTCTTTCTTT.

The chain joins TRBV27 to TRBJ2-7; the D gene is possibly TRBD1 (6 bases). The V and J ends lost 4 bases and 9 bases respectively, with 22 bases between them. CDR1 is MNHEY, CDR2 SMNVEV, per germline (reference sequence). The CDR3 consists of 15 residues. CDR3 loop: CASSWKDSPTYAQYF. In nucleotides, the CDR3 is TGTGCCAGCAGTTGGAAGGACAGCCCTACGTATGCGCAGTACTTC.

This clone was recorded only once. This sequence joins TRBV15 and TRBJ2-5, with no clear D. This CDR3 comprises 13 residues. Trimming pared 1 base from V and 1 base from J, leaving 4 bases between. The germline V gene has CDR1 LNHNV and CDR2 YYDKDF (reference sequence). This CDR3 is CATSRGPQETQYF. The DNA for the CDR3 is TGTGCCACCAGCAGAGGGCCCCAAGAGACCCAGTACTTC.

V gene TRBV9 combines with J gene TRBJ2-7; 9 bases match TRBD2. The CDR3 extends over 17 amino acids. In germline, CDR1 is SGDLS, CDR2 YYNGEE. With 0 bases clipped from V and 1 base from J, the junction kept 8 bases outside the gene matches. This chain's CDR3 is CASSVGWAGGPSYEQYF. The CDR3 nucleotides are TGTGCCAGCAGCGTAGGATGGGCGGGAGGGCCTTCCTACGAGCAGTACTTC.

The CDR3 DNA sequence: TGCGCCAGCAGCATTCAGGGCTCGAACACTGAAGCTTTCTTT. Amino acids: CASSIQGSNTEAFF. The chain carries TRBV5-1 and TRBJ1-1; TRBD1 is a possible D gene (5 bases). The CDR3 is 14 amino acids. The V end lost 4 bases, the J end lost 1 base, and 11 bases lay between the germline ends. Per germline, CDR1 SGHRS and CDR2 YFSETQ.

This clone was observed a single time. This chain uses TRBV7-3 with TRBJ1-2; no definite D call. There are 13 residues in the CDR3. The V gene's germline CDR1 is SGHTA and CDR2 FQGTGA. V lost 5 bases and J 10 bases, leaving 17 bases between the germline ends. CDR3 sequence (DNA): TGTGCCAGCAGCCCCACGGGAACAGAAGACTACACCTTC. This codes for CASSPTGTEDYTF.